What follows is one TCR beta chain and its context. The data were taken from a study of blood T cell repertoires in COVID-19. Overall study: There were acute and convalescent COVID-19 samples, and they came from the United States, Italy and Spain. In each case, the material was cDNA or gDNA derived from T cells, B-cell-depleted T cells, or PBMCs.

V shed 5 bases and J 6 bases; nucleotides not matched to a gene: 8. This CDR3 region has 15 residues. Per the germline V gene, CDR1 is MNHEY and CDR2 is SVGEGT. Methods used by the authors: Reference gene primer amplification in the assay estimated nucleated cell counts. Libraries were prepared by immunoSEQ multiplex PCR; TCRdb keeps only in-frame clonotypes and omits some of them. V, J and clone size are taken as reported in that table, and D and trimming were inferred from the DNA itself. The sample lists 200,000 to 300,000 clones, roughly 86% seen once, with about 12% in the top ten. This TCR was sampled from a man older than 75 with acute or convalescent COVID-19. The gene calls are TRBV6-2 or TRBV6-3 and TRBJ1-4, with 8 bases fitting TRBD1. Sequences were obtained from peripheral blood. CDR3 bases: TGTGCCAGCAGTGACCCGGGACAGGCGTATGAAAAACTGTTTTTT. The encoded protein is CASSDPGQAYEKLFF.